Each of the 20 T cell receptor beta chains below was sequenced from the same sample in a study of blood T cells in healthy people across ages. Sample-barcoded 5' priming and a J-beta primer mix drove a second PCR of about 6 to 12 cycles. TCRdb re-called the 5' RACE reads through MiXCR, storing one row per CDR3 protein. This table has 1.5 million to 2 million distinct CDR3 sequences, 28% appearing once. Sequencing was carried out using blood. The receptors here all came from a woman aged 25 to 45 in good health.

The CDR3 loop reads CSARRDTNSNQPQHF. The CDR3 DNA is TGCAGTGCTAGGAGGGACACCAATAGCAATCAGCCCCAGCATTTT. This chain joins TRBV20-1 and TRBJ1-5; a weak D match, TRBD1 (6 bases). Deletions cut 3 bases from V and 0 bases from J, with 12 bases between. The CDR3 sequence is 15 residues long. Germline loops: CDR1 DFQATT, CDR2 SNEGSKA (reference sequence).

This clonotype was counted many times. This chain uses TRBV5-6 with TRBJ2-7; 9 bases align to TRBD1. Looked up from germline, CDR1 is SGHDT and CDR2 is YYEEEE. The CDR3 covers 14 residues. Losses at the gene ends were 0 bases for V and 3 bases for J; bases not matched to a gene: 1. The CDR3 loop is CASSLDRGLYEQYF. CDR3 sequence (DNA): TGTGCCAGCAGCTTGGACAGGGGGCTCTACGAGCAGTACTTC. The full variable domain, rest sourced from reference TRBV5-6 and TRBJ2-7, is DAGVTQSPTHLIKTRGQQVTLRCSPKSGHDTVSWYQQALGQGPQFIFQYYEEEERQRGNFPDRFSGHQFPNYSSELNVNALLLGDSALYLCASSLDRGLYEQYFGPGTRLTVT.

The chain couples TRBV6-1 to TRBJ2-5; no clear D gene. This CDR3 region has 13 residues. Germline CDR1 reads MNHNS; CDR2 reads SASEGT. Trimming shortened V by 3 bases and J by 5 bases, and 10 bases separated the two germline ends. The CDR3 DNA reads as TGTGCCAGCAGTGAGGGCCATCGGGAGACCCAGTACTTC. Translated: CASSEGHRETQYF.

This clonotype occurred a few times. The chain employs TRBV7-3 and TRBJ2-1, with 8 nucleotides matching TRBD2. The CDR3 loop spans 13 amino acids. V was pared by 6 bases and J by 12 bases, with 10 bases of the junction left unmatched. Germline assignment: CDR1 SGHTA and CDR2 FQGTGA. The CDR3 DNA follows: TGTGCCAGCAGTCCCCATAGCGGGGCGGGGCAGTTCTTC. This sequence encodes CASSPHSGAGQFF. Variable domain in full (rest from reference TRBV7-3 and TRBJ2-1): GAGVSQTPSNKVTEKGKYVELRCDPISGHTALYWYRQSLGQGPEFLIYFQGTGAADDSGLPNDRFFAVRPEGSVSTLKIQRTERGDSAVYLCASSPHSGAGQFFGPGTRLTVL.

Concerning this clonotype: Only one base separates this from a far larger clonotype, so it likely reflects a read error. This chain uses TRBV5-8 with TRBJ2-5; 12 nucleotides align to TRBD2. J lost 4 bases, V lost 2 bases, and 3 bases had no gene match. Germline CDR1 is SGHTS and CDR2 is YDEGEE. The CDR3 totals 15 residues. CDR3 protein: CASSFELAGGETQYF. Here the CDR3 DNA reads TGTGCCAGCAGCTTTGAACTAGCGGGAGGAGAGACCCAGTACTTC. Full variable domain (rest looked up from reference TRBV5-8 and TRBJ2-5): EAGVTQSPTHLIKTRGQQATLRCSPISGHTSVYWYQQALGLGLQFLLWYDEGEERNRGNFPPRFSGRQFPNYSSELNVNALELEDSALYLCASSFELAGGETQYFGPGTRLLVL.

This clonotype showed up just a few times. The chain employs TRBV20-1 and TRBJ2-5; the match to TRBD2 covers 8 bases. V lost 3 bases and J lost 5; bases outside the gene matches: 11. CDR1 and CDR2 from the germline V gene are DFQATT and SNEGSKA (reference sequence). This CDR3 is 15 amino acids long. The CDR3 nucleotides read TGCAGTGCTAGTCTCTCGGGGGGGCCCCGGGAGACCCAGTACTTC. Its protein product is CSASLSGGPRETQYF.

The table lists this clonotype with a few counts. As DNA, the CDR3 is TGTGCCATCAGTCCAATCGAATCAGGCTTCGCAGATACGCAGTATTTT. It codes for CAISPIESGFADTQYF. The chain carries TRBV10-3 and TRBJ2-3; D unclear. V shed 5 bases and J shed 4 bases, with 19 bases lying between them. Germline V CDR1 and CDR2: ENHRY, SYGVKD. The CDR3 is 16 residues long.

The chain links TRBV20-1 to TRBJ2-7; 7 nucleotides match TRBD1. Unmatched junction bases numbered 7, after V lost 4 bases and J lost 1 base. Germline CDR1 DFQATT, CDR2 SNEGSKA (reference sequence). The CDR3 runs 14 residues. DNA of the CDR3: TGCAGTGCTACCTCAGCGACAGGGTCCTACGAGCAGTACTTC. Amino acid sequence: CSATSATGSYEQYF.

The table lists this clonotype with a few counts. The V call is TRBV5-1, the J call TRBJ2-2; D is unclear. In germline, CDR1 is SGHRS, CDR2 YFSETQ. The V end was cut by 1 base, the J end by 1 base, with 5 bases between. This CDR3 has 14 amino acids. CDR3 in amino acids: CASSLILNTGELFF. CDR3 sequence (DNA): TGCGCCAGCAGCTTGATACTGAACACCGGGGAGCTGTTTTTT.

This clonotype was recorded once. The chain has TRBV12-3 or TRBV12-4 and TRBJ1-1; TRBD1 might be the D (5 bases). Trimming stripped 2 bases from V and 12 bases from J, with 13 bases between. This CDR3 is 12 amino acids long. CDR3 protein: CASSLTAGTTFF. CDR3 sequence (DNA): TGTGCCAGCAGTTTAACGGCCGGGACGACTTTCTTT.

The rearrangement links TRBV5-5 to TRBJ1-5; the D is unclear. CDR1 SGHKS and CDR2 YYEKEE come from the germline V gene (reference sequence). V lost 0 bases and J lost 5, with 9 bases in between. The CDR3 spans 14 residues. CDR3 coding DNA: TGTGCCAGCAGCTTGGCCTCTGGGGATCAGCCCCAGCATTTT. The encoded protein is CASSLASGDQPQHF.

Ten or more counts support this clonotype. J is TRBJ2-5 and V is TRBV28; a weak D match, TRBD2 (6 bases). V gave up 3 bases and J gave up 6 bases, with 11 bases separating them. The CDR3 totals 13 residues. In germline, CDR1 is MDHEN, CDR2 SYDVKM. In DNA form, the CDR3 reads TGTGCCAGCAGTTTCGGAGGGGCGAAGACCCAGTACTTC. It is translated as CASSFGGAKTQYF.

The chain recombines TRBV6-1 with TRBJ1-1; D is possibly TRBD1 (6 bases). V lost 0 bases and J 8 bases, leaving 13 bases between the germline ends. CDR3 size: 14 residues. The germline V gene has CDR1 MNHNS and CDR2 SASEGT. The CDR3 coding sequence is TGTGCCAGCAGTGAAGCCCTAAGACAGGTCGAAGCTTTCTTT. This sequence encodes CASSEALRQVEAFF.

This clonotype came up many times. This chain connects TRBV6-5 to TRBJ2-7, with TRBD2 as a possible D gene (5 bases). CDR1 MNHEY and CDR2 SVGAGI come from the germline V gene. The V and J ends lost 0 bases and 4 bases respectively, with 13 bases between them. This CDR3 is built from 15 residues. CDR3 amino acids: CASSYSRGDPYEQYF. The CDR3 region has the DNA TGTGCCAGCAGTTACTCCCGGGGTGATCCATACGAGCAGTACTTC.

This chain connects TRBV15 to TRBJ2-1, with D possibly being TRBD1 (7 bases). Germline values: CDR1 LNHNV, CDR2 YYDKDF (reference sequence). With 7 bases removed from V and 3 bases from J, the gap between germline ends came to 13 bases. The CDR3 spans 14 residues. The CDR3 loop is CATTAGQIYNEQFF. The CDR3 nucleotides read TGTGCCACCACGGCGGGACAGATCTACAATGAGCAGTTCTTC. Based on the CDR3 plus reference TRBV15 and TRBJ2-1, the full variable domain is DAMVIQNPRYQVTQFGKPVTLSCSQTLNHNVMYWYQQKSSQAPKLLFHYYDKDFNNEADTPDNFQSRRPNTSFCFLDIRSPGLGDTAMYLCATTAGQIYNEQFFGPGTRLTVL.

V usage is TRBV6-5 and J usage is TRBJ2-7, with 8 bases aligning to TRBD1. This CDR3 contains 15 residues. Trimming at V came to 0 bases and at J to 6 bases, leaving 7 bases not matched to a gene. Germline assignment: CDR1 MNHEY and CDR2 SVGAGI. CDR3 in amino acids: CASSYSGTGFGEQYF. As DNA, the CDR3 is TGTGCCAGCAGTTACTCCGGGACAGGTTTCGGCGAGCAGTACTTC.

Comment on this clonotype: This clone may be a read error of a much larger clone one base away. CDR3 nucleotide sequence: TGTGCCAGCAGTGAGCGCGGGCCCCTCTACGAGCAGTACTTC. Protein product: CASSERGPLYEQYF. The gene calls are TRBV6-1 and TRBJ2-7; tentative D call: TRBD2 (5 bases). Germline V lookup: CDR1 MNHNS, CDR2 SASEGT. Trimming shortened V by 3 bases and J by 3 bases, and 12 bases separated the two germline ends. The CDR3 has 14 residues.

The V call is TRBV18, the J call TRBJ2-3; TRBD2 might be the D (5 bases). CDR1 is KGHSH, CDR2 LQKENI, per germline. The CDR3 has 13 amino acids. The V gene lost 2 bases and the J gene lost 6 bases, with 9 bases spanning the gap. CDR3 region: CASSPSRRDTQYF. The CDR3 DNA reads TGTGCCAGCTCACCATCTAGGAGGGATACGCAGTATTTT. Combining the CDR3 with reference TRBV18 and TRBJ2-3 gives the whole variable domain NAGVMQNPRHLVRRRGQEARLRCSPMKGHSHVYWYRQLPEEGLKFMVYLQKENIIDESGMPKERFSAEFPKEGPSILRIQQVVRGDSAAYFCASSPSRRDTQYFGPGTRLTVL.

The chain recombines TRBV30 with TRBJ2-4; D is unclear. V was shortened by 3 bases and J by 3 bases, with 12 bases between the two germline ends. Per the germline V gene, CDR1 is GTSNPN and CDR2 is SVGIG (reference sequence). The CDR3 extends over 14 amino acids. This CDR3 reads CAWSPGVGKNIQYF. As DNA, the CDR3 is TGTGCCTGGAGCCCTGGGGTTGGCAAAAACATTCAGTACTTC.

This clonotype turned up a few times. As DNA, the CDR3 is TGCAGTGCTGGGCCTGGCTACACCTTC. Residues: CSAGPGYTF. The rearrangement links TRBV20-1 to TRBJ1-2; D remains unclear. This CDR3 has 9 amino acids. CDR1 and CDR2 (germline): DFQATT, SNEGSKA (reference sequence). Deletions cut 5 bases from V and 7 bases from J, with 5 bases between.